One sample yielded the 5 T cell receptor beta chains listed below, sequenced in a study of tumor-infiltrating lymphocytes in primary liver carcinoma. Germline DNA was extracted alongside blood RNA, which was obtained from unsorted whole blood. TCR beta cDNA was reverse-transcribed from approximately 0.45 ug of total RNA. The reaction used a constant-region primer and ProtoScript II reverse transcriptase. Three rounds of nested multiplex PCR with slightly modified ARM-PCR produced TCR beta libraries. Use of TRBV1-TRBV30 forward primers with a C-beta reverse primer characterized the first two PCR rounds, which lasted around 9 cycles each. TCRdb redid the calling of the multiplex PCR reads with MiXCR, one entry per CDR3 protein. The sample lists about 350,000 distinct CDR3 sequences; roughly two thirds were seen once. Sequencing used peripheral blood. These TCRs come from a man aged 35 to 55 with primary liver carcinoma and hepatitis B virus infection.

The chain recombines TRBV6-1 with TRBJ2-7; D unresolved. V lost 8 bases, J lost 3 bases, and 14 bases lay in between. Germline V lookup: CDR1 MNHNS, CDR2 SASEGT. The CDR3 covers 13 residues. This CDR3 is CASLNDNYYEQYF. In nucleotides, the CDR3 is TGTGCCAGCCTTAATGACAACTACTACGAGCAGTACTTC.

Only a few counts were recorded for this clonotype. The V and J genes are TRBV10-3 and TRBJ1-2, with TRBD1 as a possible D gene (5 bases). V lost 8 bases, J lost 4 bases, and 20 bases lay in between. CDR1 is ENHRY, CDR2 SYGVKD, per germline. This CDR3 spans 15 amino acids. The CDR3 region has the DNA TGTGCCATCGGGTTACAGGACCCCCGAGGCTATGGCTACACCTTC. Translated, it gives CAIGLQDPRGYGYTF.

The chain links TRBV5-1 to TRBJ1-4; the D gene is possibly TRBD1 (6 bases). This CDR3 contains 14 residues. Germline CDR1 is SGHRS and CDR2 is YFSETQ. V gave up 4 bases and J gave up 5 bases, with 12 bases separating them. The CDR3 reads CASSKDRQNEKLFF. CDR3 nucleotide sequence: TGCGCCAGCAGCAAGGACAGACAAAATGAAAAACTGTTTTTT. The complete variable domain, with remaining parts taken from reference TRBV5-1 and TRBJ1-4, reads KAGVTQTPRYLIKTRGQQVTLSCSPISGHRSVSWYQQTPGQGLQFLFEYFSETQRNKGNFPGRFSGRQFSNSRSEMNVSTLELGDSALYLCASSKDRQNEKLFFGSGTQLSVL.

This clonotype was seen a handful of times. The rearrangement uses TRBV28 and TRBJ2-1; TRBD2 might be the D (5 bases). The germline gives CDR1 MDHEN, CDR2 SYDVKM. CDR3 length equals 16 residues. Trimming pared 6 bases from V and 0 bases from J, leaving 15 bases between. The chain's CDR3 is CASSPDSKSSYNEQFF. The CDR3 DNA follows: TGTGCCAGCAGCCCGGACTCGAAGAGCTCCTACAATGAGCAGTTCTTC.

The table lists this clonotype with many counts. Here the CDR3 reads CAISDSGNHEQYF. DNA of the CDR3: TGTGCCATCAGTGACTCCGGAAACCACGAGCAGTACTTC. The chain has TRBV10-3 and TRBJ2-7, with unresolved D. CDR3 size: 13 residues. V was clipped by 3 bases and J by 5 bases, with 11 bases between them. Germline CDR1 ENHRY, CDR2 SYGVKD.